Following are 2 T cell receptor beta chains from one sample sequenced in a study of tumour-infiltrating T cells in Burkitt lymphoma. Measured with immunoSEQ multiplex PCR; TCRdb has only the in-frame clones, and not every one. The repertoire includes 15,000 to 20,000 clones, around four fifths of them detected once, and about 2% sits in the top ten. The sample taken for sequencing was tumor tissue. The receptors derive from a human donor with diffuse large B-cell lymphoma.

This chain links TRBV11-2 with TRBJ2-7, with D possibly being TRBD2 (6 bases). Germline V CDR1 and CDR2: SGHAT, FQNNGV. This CDR3 is built from 16 residues. V lost 0 bases, J lost 4 bases, and 16 bases lay in between. The CDR3 sequence: CASSLEPRGGLYEQYF. In nucleotides, the CDR3 is TGTGCCAGCAGCTTAGAACCCCGGGGAGGTTTGTACGAGCAGTACTTC. The full variable domain, with the rest looked up from reference TRBV11-2 and TRBJ2-7, is EAGVAQSPRYKIIEKRQSVAFWCNPISGHATLYWYQQILGQGPKLLIQFQNNGVVDDSQLPKDRFSAERLKGVDSTLKIQPAKLEDSAVYLCASSLEPRGGLYEQYFGPGTRLTVT.

The genes are TRBV9 and TRBJ1-1, with a weak D call TRBD1 (6 bases). Germline-derived CDR1 and CDR2 are SGDLS and YYNGEE. The germline V and J ends were trimmed by 9 bases and 0 bases, with 12 bases remaining between them. This CDR3 region has 13 residues. As DNA, the CDR3 is TGTGCCACCGCGGAGGGGGTGAACACTGAAGCTTTCTTT. It encodes CATAEGVNTEAFF. The whole variable domain, filled in from reference TRBV9 and TRBJ1-1, reads DSGVTQTPKHLITATGQRVTLRCSPRSGDLSVYWYQQSLDQGLQFLIQYYNGEERAKGNILERFSAQQFPDLHSELNLSSLELGDSALYFCATAEGVNTEAFFGQGTRLTVV.